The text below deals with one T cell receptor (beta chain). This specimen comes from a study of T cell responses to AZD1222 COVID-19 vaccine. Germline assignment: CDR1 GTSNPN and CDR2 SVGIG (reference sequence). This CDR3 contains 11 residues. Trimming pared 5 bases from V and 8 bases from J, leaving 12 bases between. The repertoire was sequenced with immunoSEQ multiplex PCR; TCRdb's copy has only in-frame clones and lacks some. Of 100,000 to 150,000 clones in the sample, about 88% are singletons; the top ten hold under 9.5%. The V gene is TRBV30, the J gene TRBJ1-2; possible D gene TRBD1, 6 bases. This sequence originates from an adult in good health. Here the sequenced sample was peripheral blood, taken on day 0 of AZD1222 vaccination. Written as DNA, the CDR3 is TGTGCCTGGGGGGGCATGGACGGCTACACCTTC. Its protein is CAWGGMDGYTF.